Following are 15 T cell receptor beta chains from one sample sequenced in a study of CD8 T cells in ankylosing spondylitis. Via MiXCR, TCRdb re-called the 5' RACE reads, giving one row per CDR3 protein. The table lists 85,000 to 100,000 distinct CDR3 sequences, roughly 9.6% of them singletons, with under 6% in the top ten. The sequenced sample consisted of blood, either unsorted or a sorted T cell fraction (not recorded which). The source of these receptors is a male donor with ankylosing spondylitis or in good health (not recorded which).

This clonotype occurred many times. V usage is TRBV6-5 and J usage is TRBJ2-1; 8 nucleotides agree with TRBD2. Trimming cost V 2 bases and J 10 bases; bases outside gene matches: 4. This CDR3 comprises 13 residues. Germline lookup yields CDR1 MNHEY and CDR2 SVGAGI. The CDR3 region is CASSYVGGAEQFF. The CDR3 DNA is TGTGCCAGCAGTTACGTCGGGGGGGCAGAGCAGTTCTTC.

This clonotype was recorded at least ten times. The chain links TRBV25-1 to TRBJ2-7; 10 positions match TRBD1. Trimming took 3 bases from V and 2 from J; bases not matched to a gene: 4. Germline CDR1 MGHDK, CDR2 SYGVNS. The CDR3 is 15 amino acids. CDR3 bases: TGTGCCAGCAGTGAGGCCGGGACAGGGGCCTACGAGCAGTACTTC. Protein: CASSEAGTGAYEQYF.

This clonotype was seen repeatedly, ten times or more. This rearrangement joins TRBV28 to TRBJ2-7; D remains ambiguous. The CDR3 contains 14 residues. Germline CDR1 and CDR2: MDHEN and SYDVKM. Trimming stripped 7 bases from V and 2 bases from J, with 15 bases between. CDR3 in amino acids: CASTPPASTYEQYF. The CDR3 nucleotides are TGTGCCAGCACCCCCCCTGCATCCACCTACGAGCAGTACTTC. Using reference TRBV28 and TRBJ2-7 for the parts outside the CDR3, the full variable domain is DVKVTQSSRYLVKRTGEKVFLECVQDMDHENMFWYRQDPGLGLRLIYFSYDVKMKEKGDIPEGYSVSREKKERFSLILESASTNQTSMYLCASTPPASTYEQYFGPGTRLTVT.

This clonotype was found a few times. V and J are TRBV7-2 and TRBJ2-5; 9 bases match TRBD2. Germline CDR1 and CDR2: SGHTA and FQGNSA. The length of the CDR3 is 15 residues. The ends lost 8 bases at V and 5 bases at J; junction bases unmatched: 12. The CDR3, as DNA: TGTGCCAGCGGCATAGCGGGGGCAAGGGGGGAGACCCAGTACTTC. Its protein is CASGIAGARGETQYF.

This clonotype appeared a few times. The chain couples TRBV27 to TRBJ2-6; the D is unclear. CDR3 length: 14 amino acids. Between the trimmed V and J ends, which lost 5 bases and 2 bases, there was a span of 7 bases. From germline, CDR1 is MNHEY and CDR2 SMNVEV (reference sequence). The CDR3 bases are TGTGCCAGCAGTCAAGAGACTGGGGCCAACGTCCTGACTTTC. Translating gives CASSQETGANVLTF. The variable domain in full, with the rest retrieved from reference TRBV27 and TRBJ2-6, is EAQVTQNPRYLITVTGKKLTVTCSQNMNHEYMSWYRQDPGLGLRQIYYSMNVEVTDKGDVPEGYKVSRKEKRNFPLILESPSPNQTSLYFCASSQETGANVLTFGAGSRLTVL.

There are many counts of this clonotype. This chain links TRBV7-3 with TRBJ2-1; weak D call: TRBD1 (7 bases). Germline V gene sequence: CDR1 SGHTA, CDR2 FQGTGA. The V end lost 5 bases, the J end lost 2 bases, and 16 bases lay between the germline ends. The CDR3 runs 16 residues. CDR3 sequence: CASSPRGGGAYNEQFF. The CDR3 nucleotides are TGTGCCAGCAGCCCGCGAGGGGGCGGGGCCTACAATGAGCAGTTCTTC.

This clonotype was picked up many times. The chain links TRBV6-1 to TRBJ2-1; 8 nucleotides line up with TRBD2. Trimming at V came to 5 bases and at J to 7 bases, leaving 10 bases not matched to a gene. In germline, CDR1 is MNHNS, CDR2 SASEGT. The CDR3 runs 15 residues. This chain's CDR3 is CASSQSGGGGNEQFF. CDR3 DNA: TGTGCCAGCAGTCAGAGCGGGGGCGGGGGGAATGAGCAGTTCTTC.

This clonotype has at least ten counts. The chain recombines TRBV12-3 or TRBV12-4 with TRBJ1-2; no definite D call. V lost 2 bases, J lost 8 bases, and 12 bases lay in between. This CDR3 has 13 amino acids. DNA of the CDR3: TGTGCCAGCAGTTTACCCGGGCATGGGGGCTACACCTTC. Protein: CASSLPGHGGYTF.

Many counts were recorded for this clonotype. The chain has TRBV2 and TRBJ2-7; no clear D. Germline assignment: CDR1 SNHLY and CDR2 FYNNEI. V lost 5 bases and J lost 7, with 9 bases in between. The length of the CDR3 is 11 residues. The CDR3 reads CASSQTFEQYF. The CDR3 bases are TGTGCCAGCAGTCAGACATTTGAGCAGTACTTC.

This clonotype was seen ten or more times. The gene calls are TRBV29-1 and TRBJ2-7; perhaps D is TRBD1 or TRBD2 (6 bases each). This CDR3 spans 16 amino acids. Trimming removed 4 bases at V and 0 bases at J, with 19 bases between. Germline loops: CDR1 SQVTM, CDR2 ANQGSEA. The CDR3 nucleotides are TGCAGCGTTGCGATGGGACTTCGACAGGCCTCCTACGAGCAGTACTTC. It specifies CSVAMGLRQASYEQYF.

As for this clonotype: Relative to the germline gene, one junction end is altered; a read error may explain this. The rearrangement links TRBV7-9 to TRBJ2-7; the D gene is possibly TRBD1 (6 bases). Germline V gives CDR1 SEHNR, CDR2 FQNEAQ (reference sequence). This CDR3 has 16 residues. The CDR3 nucleotides read TGTGCCAGCAGGCATTTTGACCGGGACACCTCCTACGAGCGGTACTTC. Its translation is CASRHFDRDTSYERYF.

The sample holds many counts of this clonotype. The CDR3 region is CASSFTGPNQPQHF. DNA of the CDR3: TGTGCCAGCAGTTTCACAGGACCCAATCAGCCCCAGCATTTT. The chain joins TRBV27 to TRBJ1-5; D might be TRBD1 (5 bases). Trimming removed 3 bases at V and 3 bases at J, with 9 bases between. The CDR3 has 14 residues. Per the germline V gene, CDR1 is MNHEY and CDR2 is SMNVEV (reference sequence).

The chain uses TRBV29-1 and TRBJ2-2; 11 positions match TRBD1. The V gene's germline CDR1 is SQVTM and CDR2 ANQGSEA. The CDR3 covers 14 residues. V shed 4 bases, J shed 6 bases, and the junction held 4 bases outside the gene matches. This CDR3 is CSVVGQGAAGELFF. For the CDR3, the DNA is TGCAGCGTTGTCGGACAGGGGGCCGCCGGGGAGCTGTTTTTT.

This chain joins TRBV5-1 and TRBJ2-7; 10 bases map to TRBD1. Germline CDR1 and CDR2: SGHRS and YFSETQ. Unmatched junction bases numbered 7, after V lost 3 bases and J lost 4 bases. The CDR3 spans 15 residues. The CDR3 DNA reads as TGCGCCAGCAGCTCCCGGGACAGGGGCACATACGAGCAGTACTTC. It codes for CASSSRDRGTYEQYF.

This clonotype occurred a few times. The rearrangement uses TRBV11-1 and TRBJ2-5, with D unclear. CDR1 and CDR2 (germline): SGHAT, FQDESV (reference sequence). Between the trimmed V and J ends, which lost 5 bases and 2 bases, there was a span of 18 bases. The CDR3 has 16 amino acids. This chain's CDR3 is CASSPHPSAGQETQYF. Written as DNA, the CDR3 is TGTGCCAGCAGCCCACACCCCTCCGCTGGGCAAGAGACCCAGTACTTC.